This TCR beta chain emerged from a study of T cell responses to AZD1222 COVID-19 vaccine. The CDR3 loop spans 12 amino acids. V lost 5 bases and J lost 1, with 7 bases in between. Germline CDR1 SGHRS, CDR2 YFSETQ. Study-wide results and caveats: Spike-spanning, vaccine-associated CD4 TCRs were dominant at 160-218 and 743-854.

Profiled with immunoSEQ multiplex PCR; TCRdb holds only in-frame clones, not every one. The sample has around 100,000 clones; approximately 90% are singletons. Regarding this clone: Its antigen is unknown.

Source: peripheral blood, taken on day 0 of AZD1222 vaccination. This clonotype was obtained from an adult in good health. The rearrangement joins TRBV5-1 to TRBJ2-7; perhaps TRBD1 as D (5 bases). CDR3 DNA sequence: TGCGCCAGCAGGGCAGGGTCCTACGAGCAGTACTTC. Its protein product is CASRAGSYEQYF.